This T cell receptor (beta chain) is drawn from a study of T cell changes during pregnancy in multiple sclerosis (dated by TCRdb to between 2018 and 2021). Background for the entire study: The study examined how the T cell repertoire changed over the course of pregnancy in women with multiple sclerosis.

The CDR3 spans 14 residues, from the cysteine through the phenylalanine. Only CDR3 DNA remains: 42 bases, in frame from the first base. The germline V gene encodes CDR1 SNHLY and CDR2 FYNNEI. Cut back by 6 bases and 5 bases, the V and J ends lie 14 bases apart. To note about this clone: This receptor's antigen is unknown. No base qualities exist here, and no much larger clone lies one base off it.

To prepare the library, the immunoSEQ multiplex PCR assay was applied. In TCRdb, the immuneACCESS table is reduced to in-frame sequences with V and J assigned. These tables do not hold every clone; where another copy was compared, an unresolved V gene accounts for under half, and the others remain unexplained. The sample has some 52,000 clones on record, 85% to 95% of them singletons. 0.25% of the sample comes from the top ten. The receptor was derived from a female donor with multiple sclerosis, enrolled in a pregnancy study. Here the sequenced sample was CD4+ T cells from peripheral blood mononuclear cells, taken in the third trimester of pregnancy. The chain links TRBV2 with TRBJ2-1; perhaps TRBD2 is the D gene, with 6 bases matching. The CDR3 sequence is CASREGTANNEQFF. The nucleotide sequence is given as TGTGCCAGCAGGGAGGGTACGGCGAACAATGAGCAGTTCTTC.